The sequence of this T cell receptor beta chain was determined in a study of CD8 T cells in Susac syndrome. Random hexamers were used to reverse transcribe 0.5 to 1 ug of RNA. TCRdb used MiXCR to reprocess the immunoSEQ multiplex PCR reads, holding one entry per CDR3 protein. Of about 170,000 distinct CDR3 sequences in the sample, approximately 93% are singletons; the top ten hold roughly 0.094%. Trimming cost V 2 bases and J 2 bases; bases outside gene matches: 8. The CDR3 sequence is 17 residues long. Germline V gene sequence: CDR1 LGHNA, CDR2 YNFKEQ. Material: CD4+ T cells from PBMCs. The chain uses TRBV4-2 and TRBJ1-1; 10 positions match TRBD1. The clonotype originates from a human donor with multiple sclerosis. Here the CDR3 DNA reads TGTGCCAGCAGCCAATCGGGACAGGGGCAGGTAAACACTGAAGCTTTCTTT. This translates into CASSQSGQGQVNTEAFF.